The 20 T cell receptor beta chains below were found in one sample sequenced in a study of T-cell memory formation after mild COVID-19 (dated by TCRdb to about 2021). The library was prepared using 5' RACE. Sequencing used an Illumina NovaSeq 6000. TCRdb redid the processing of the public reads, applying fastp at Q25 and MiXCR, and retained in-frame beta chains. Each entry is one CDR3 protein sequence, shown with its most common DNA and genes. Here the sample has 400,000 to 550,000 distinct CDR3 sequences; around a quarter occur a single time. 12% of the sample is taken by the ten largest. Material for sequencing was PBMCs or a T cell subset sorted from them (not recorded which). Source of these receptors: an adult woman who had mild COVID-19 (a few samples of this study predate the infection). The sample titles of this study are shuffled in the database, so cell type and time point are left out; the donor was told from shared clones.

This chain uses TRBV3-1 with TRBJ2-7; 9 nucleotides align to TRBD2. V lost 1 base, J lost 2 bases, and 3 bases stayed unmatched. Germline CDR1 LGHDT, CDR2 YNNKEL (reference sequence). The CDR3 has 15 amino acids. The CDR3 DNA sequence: TGTGCCAGCAGCCAAGGGACTAGCGATACCTACGAGCAGTACTTC. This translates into CASSQGTSDTYEQYF.

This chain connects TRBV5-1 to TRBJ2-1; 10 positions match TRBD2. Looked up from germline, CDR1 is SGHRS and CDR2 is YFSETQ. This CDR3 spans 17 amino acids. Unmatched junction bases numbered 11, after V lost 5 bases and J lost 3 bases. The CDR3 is CASRAGTSGTNYNEQFF. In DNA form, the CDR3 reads TGCGCCAGCAGGGCCGGAACTAGCGGGACTAACTACAATGAGCAGTTCTTC.

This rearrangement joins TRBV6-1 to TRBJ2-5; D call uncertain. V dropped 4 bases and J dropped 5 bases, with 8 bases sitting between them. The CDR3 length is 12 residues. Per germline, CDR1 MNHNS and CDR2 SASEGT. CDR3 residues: CASSGIGETQYF. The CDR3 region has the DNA TGTGCCAGCAGTGGGATCGGGGAGACCCAGTACTTC.

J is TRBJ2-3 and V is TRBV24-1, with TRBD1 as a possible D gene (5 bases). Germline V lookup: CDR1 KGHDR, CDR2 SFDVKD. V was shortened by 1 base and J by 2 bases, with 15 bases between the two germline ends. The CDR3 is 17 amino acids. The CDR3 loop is CATSDFPGSISTDTQYF. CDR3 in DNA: TGTGCCACCAGTGATTTTCCAGGGTCGATCTCCACAGATACGCAGTATTTT.

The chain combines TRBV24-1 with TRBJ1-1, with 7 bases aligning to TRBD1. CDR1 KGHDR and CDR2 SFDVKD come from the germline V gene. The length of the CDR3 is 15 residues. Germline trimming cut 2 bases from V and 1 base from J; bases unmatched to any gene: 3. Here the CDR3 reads CATSDSQGGNTEAFF. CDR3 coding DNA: TGTGCCACCAGTGATTCCCAGGGGGGGAACACTGAAGCTTTCTTT.

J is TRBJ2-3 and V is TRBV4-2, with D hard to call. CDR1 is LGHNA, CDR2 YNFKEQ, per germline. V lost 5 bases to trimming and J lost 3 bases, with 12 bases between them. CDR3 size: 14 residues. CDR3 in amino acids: CASSASPPTDTQYF. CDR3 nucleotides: TGTGCCAGCAGCGCGAGCCCTCCGACAGATACGCAGTATTTT.

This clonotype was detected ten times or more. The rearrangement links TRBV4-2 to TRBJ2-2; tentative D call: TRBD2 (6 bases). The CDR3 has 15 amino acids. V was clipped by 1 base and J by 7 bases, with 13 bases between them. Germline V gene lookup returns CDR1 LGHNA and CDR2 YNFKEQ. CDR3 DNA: TGTGCCAGCAGCCAAGTAGACCGGGAGAGCGGGGAGCTGTTTTTT. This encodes CASSQVDRESGELFF.

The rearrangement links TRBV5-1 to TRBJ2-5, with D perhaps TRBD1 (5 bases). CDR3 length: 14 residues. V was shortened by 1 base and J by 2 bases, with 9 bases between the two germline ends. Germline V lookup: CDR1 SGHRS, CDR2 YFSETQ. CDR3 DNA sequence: TGCGCCAGCAGCTTGATCCAGGGACAAGAGACCCAGTACTTC. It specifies CASSLIQGQETQYF.

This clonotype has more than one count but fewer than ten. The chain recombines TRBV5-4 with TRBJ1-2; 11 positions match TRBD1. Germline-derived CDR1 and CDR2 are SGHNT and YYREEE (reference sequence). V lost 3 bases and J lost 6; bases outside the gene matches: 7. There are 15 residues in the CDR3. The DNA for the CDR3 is TGTGCCAGCAGCTCCCCGGACAGGGGGCAGAATGGCTACACCTTC. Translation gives CASSSPDRGQNGYTF.

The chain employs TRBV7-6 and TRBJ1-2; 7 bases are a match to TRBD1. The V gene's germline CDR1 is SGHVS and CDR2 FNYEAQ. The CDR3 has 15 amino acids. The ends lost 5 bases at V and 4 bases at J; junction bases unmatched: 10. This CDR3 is CASSPATGPVYGYTF. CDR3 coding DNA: TGTGCCAGCAGCCCAGCGACAGGGCCTGTCTATGGCTACACCTTC. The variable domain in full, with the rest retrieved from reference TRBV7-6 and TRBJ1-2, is GAGVSQSPRYKVTKRGQDVALRCDPISGHVSLYWYRQALGQGPEFLTYFNYEAQQDKSGLPNDRFSAERPEGSISTLTIQRTEQRDSAMYRCASSPATGPVYGYTFGSGTRLTVV.

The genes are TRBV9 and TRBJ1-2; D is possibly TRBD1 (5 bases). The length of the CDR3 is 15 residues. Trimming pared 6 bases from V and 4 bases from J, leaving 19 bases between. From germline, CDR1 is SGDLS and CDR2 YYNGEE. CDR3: CASTDPGAGFYGYTF. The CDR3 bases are TGTGCCAGCACCGACCCCGGGGCAGGGTTCTATGGCTACACCTTC.

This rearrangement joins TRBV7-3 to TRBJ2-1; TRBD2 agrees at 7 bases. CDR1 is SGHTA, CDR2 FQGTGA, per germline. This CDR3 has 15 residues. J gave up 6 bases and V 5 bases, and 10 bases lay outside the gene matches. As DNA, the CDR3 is TGTGCCAGCAGCGTGGAGCTAGCGGAGTTCAATGAGCAGTTCTTC. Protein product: CASSVELAEFNEQFF.

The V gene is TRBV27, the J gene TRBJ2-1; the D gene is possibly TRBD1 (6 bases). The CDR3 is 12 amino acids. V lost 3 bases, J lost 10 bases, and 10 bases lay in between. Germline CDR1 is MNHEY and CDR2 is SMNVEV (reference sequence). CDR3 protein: CASSLATGEQFF. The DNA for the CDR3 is TGTGCCAGCAGTTTGGCGACAGGCGAGCAGTTCTTC.

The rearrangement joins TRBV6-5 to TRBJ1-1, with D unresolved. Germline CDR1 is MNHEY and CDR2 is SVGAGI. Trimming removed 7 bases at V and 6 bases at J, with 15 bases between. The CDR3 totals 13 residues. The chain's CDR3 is CASINEGTSEAFF. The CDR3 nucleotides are TGTGCCAGCATCAATGAGGGAACCTCTGAAGCTTTCTTT.

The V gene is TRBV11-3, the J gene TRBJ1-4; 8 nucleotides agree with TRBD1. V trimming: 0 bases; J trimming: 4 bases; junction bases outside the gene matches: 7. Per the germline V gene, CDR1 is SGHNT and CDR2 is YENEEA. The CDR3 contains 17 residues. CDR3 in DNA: TGTGCCAGCAGCTTAGATTTGACAGGGGATCGTAATGAAAAACTGTTTTTT. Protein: CASSLDLTGDRNEKLFF.

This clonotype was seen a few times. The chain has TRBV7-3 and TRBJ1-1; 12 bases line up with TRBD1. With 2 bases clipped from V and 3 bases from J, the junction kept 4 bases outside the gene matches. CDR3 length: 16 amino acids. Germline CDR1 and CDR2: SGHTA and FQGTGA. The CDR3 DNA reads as TGTGCCAGCAGCTTAGGGACAGGGGGCGCGGACACTGAAGCTTTCTTT. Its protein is CASSLGTGGADTEAFF.

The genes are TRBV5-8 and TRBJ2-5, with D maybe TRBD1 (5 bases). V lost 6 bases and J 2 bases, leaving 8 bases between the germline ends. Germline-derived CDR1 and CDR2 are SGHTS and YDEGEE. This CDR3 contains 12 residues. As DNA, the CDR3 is TGTGCCAGCAAGGGGCGTCAAGAGACCCAGTACTTC. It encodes CASKGRQETQYF.

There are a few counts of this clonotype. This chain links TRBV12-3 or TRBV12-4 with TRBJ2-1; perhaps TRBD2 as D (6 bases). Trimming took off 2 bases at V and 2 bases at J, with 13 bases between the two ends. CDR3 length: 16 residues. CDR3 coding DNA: TGTGCCAGCAGTTTATACGGGGCGGGAACCTACAATGAGCAGTTCTTC. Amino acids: CASSLYGAGTYNEQFF.

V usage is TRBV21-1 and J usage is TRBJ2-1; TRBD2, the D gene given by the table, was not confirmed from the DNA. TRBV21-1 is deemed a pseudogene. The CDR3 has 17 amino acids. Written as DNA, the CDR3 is TGTGCCAGCAGCAAATGCCCGACTAGCGGGAGGTTGGCTGAGCAGTTCTTC. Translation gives CASSKCPTSGRLAEQFF.

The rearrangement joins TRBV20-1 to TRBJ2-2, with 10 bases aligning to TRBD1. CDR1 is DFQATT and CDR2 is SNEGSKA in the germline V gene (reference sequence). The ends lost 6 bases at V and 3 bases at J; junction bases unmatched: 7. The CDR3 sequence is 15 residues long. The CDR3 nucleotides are TGCAGTGCCACTACCGGACAGGGGGACACCGGGGAGCTGTTTTTT. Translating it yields CSATTGQGDTGELFF.